The 30 T cell receptor beta chains reported below all come from one sample, sequenced in a study of post-analysis software for immune sequencing data. Study-level results: When patients were compared with controls, 5 or 6 TRBV segments were more frequent, TRBV5-6, TRBV5-1 and TRBV20-1 among them.

Antigens for these TCRs are unknown. Unique-molecular-identifier-tagged TCR beta cDNA libraries were used. Via MiXCR, TCRdb re-called the PCR reads, giving one row per CDR3 protein. Of 800,000 to 950,000 distinct CDR3 sequences in the sample, about 53% were seen once. The sample taken for sequencing was blood. The receptors derive from a girl between 5 and 17 years old with multiple sclerosis.

The chain joins TRBV12-3 or TRBV12-4 to TRBJ2-7; D is uncertain. The germline V and J ends were trimmed by 6 bases and 5 bases, with 17 bases remaining between them. The CDR3 contains 14 residues. The CDR3 DNA reads as TGTGCCAGCAGCGACTCAGTGGATAAACACGAGCAGTACTTC. Its protein is CASSDSVDKHEQYF.

The V and J genes are TRBV5-5 and TRBJ2-1; D is undetermined. CDR3 size: 13 residues. Trimming took 1 base from V and 3 from J, leaving 5 bases between them. Germline V gene lookup returns CDR1 SGHKS and CDR2 YYEKEE (reference sequence). The CDR3 loop is CASSLNSYNEQFF. The CDR3 DNA follows: TGTGCCAGCAGCTTGAATAGCTACAATGAGCAGTTCTTC.

The chain employs TRBV29-1 and TRBJ2-3, with 7 bases identical to TRBD2. V lost 1 base, J lost 4 bases, and 2 bases stayed unmatched. The CDR3 is made up of 13 amino acids. Looked up from germline, CDR1 is SQVTM and CDR2 is ANQGSEA. As DNA, the CDR3 is TGCAGCGTTGAAGCACTAGCGCCAGATACGCAGTATTTT. Its translation: CSVEALAPDTQYF.

This clonotype was found a few times. The rearrangement joins TRBV28 to TRBJ1-1; 9 nucleotides align to TRBD1. The CDR3 runs 15 residues. V lost 3 bases and J lost 1; bases outside the gene matches: 3. The V gene's germline CDR1 is MDHEN and CDR2 SYDVKM. The CDR3, as DNA: TGTGCCAGCAGTTTCACGGGACAGGGGAACACTGAAGCTTTCTTT. As protein: CASSFTGQGNTEAFF. Based on the CDR3 plus reference TRBV28 and TRBJ1-1, the full variable domain is DVKVTQSSRYLVKRTGEKVFLECVQDMDHENMFWYRQDPGLGLRLIYFSYDVKMKEKGDIPEGYSVSREKKERFSLILESASTNQTSMYLCASSFTGQGNTEAFFGQGTRLTVV.

This clonotype was seen a handful of times. The chain is built from TRBV29-1 and TRBJ2-7; 7 bases map to TRBD1. Germline V gene sequence: CDR1 SQVTM, CDR2 ANQGSEA. The trim removed 3 bases at V and 1 base at J, leaving 3 bases unmatched. CDR3 size: 13 residues. The DNA of the CDR3 is TGCAGCGTTGAGTCGGACAGGTCCTACGAGCAGTACTTC. As protein: CSVESDRSYEQYF.

This clonotype was counted a few times. The chain carries TRBV20-1 and TRBJ2-7; 7 positions agree with TRBD1. CDR3 length equals 13 residues. J gave up 0 bases and V 5 bases, and 4 bases lay outside the gene matches. Germline-derived CDR1 and CDR2 are DFQATT and SNEGSKA (reference sequence). For the CDR3, the DNA is TGCAGTGCTCCCGACAGGGCCTCCTACGAGCAGTACTTC. Its translation: CSAPDRASYEQYF.

About this clonotype: A junction end diverges from the germline sequence, so it may reflect a read error. The gene calls are TRBV5-1 and TRBJ1-2, with 9 positions matching TRBD1. Germline CDR1 reads SGHRS; CDR2 reads YFSETQ. The CDR3 is made up of 14 amino acids. CDR3 in DNA: TGCGCCAGCAGGGGACAGGGTGTAGACTATGGCCACACCTTC. This translates into CASRGQGVDYGHTF.

In this sample, this clonotype turned up a few times. V usage is TRBV11-2 and J usage is TRBJ2-1; no clear D. CDR1 is SGHAT, CDR2 FQNNGV, per germline. Trimming pared 7 bases from V and 0 bases from J, leaving 4 bases between. CDR3 length equals 12 residues. CDR3 loop: CASTPSYNEQFF. The CDR3 DNA follows: TGTGCCAGCACTCCCTCCTACAATGAGCAGTTCTTC. The complete variable domain, with remaining parts taken from reference TRBV11-2 and TRBJ2-1, reads EAGVAQSPRYKIIEKRQSVAFWCNPISGHATLYWYQQILGQGPKLLIQFQNNGVVDDSQLPKDRFSAERLKGVDSTLKIQPAKLEDSAVYLCASTPSYNEQFFGPGTRLTVL.

The V gene is TRBV20-1, the J gene TRBJ2-1; 10 bases line up with TRBD1. Trimming took 4 bases from V and 3 from J; bases not matched to a gene: 3. The CDR3 is 14 residues long. Germline V gene data show CDR1 as DFQATT and CDR2 as SNEGSKA (reference sequence). The CDR3 bases are TGCAGTGCTATGACAGGGGGCTACTACAATGAGCAGTTCTTC. This translates into CSAMTGGYYNEQFF.

The chain links TRBV20-1 to TRBJ2-3; TRBD2 matches 12 bases. The trim removed 3 bases at V and 4 bases at J, leaving 5 bases unmatched. The germline gives CDR1 DFQATT, CDR2 SNEGSKA (reference sequence). The CDR3 spans 15 residues. CDR3 nucleotide sequence: TGCAGTGCTAGCTATCTAGCGGGGGGGCCAGATACGCAGTATTTT. This gives the protein CSASYLAGGPDTQYF.

This chain connects TRBV7-8 to TRBJ2-5; 15 nucleotides match TRBD2. Germline V lookup: CDR1 SGHVS, CDR2 FQNEAQ. With V trimmed by 5 bases and J by 5 bases, 3 bases remained unmatched. This CDR3 is 15 amino acids long. The CDR3 DNA sequence: TGTGCCAGCAGCCGGACTAGCGGGAGGGGCGAGACCCAGTACTTC. Its translation is CASSRTSGRGETQYF.

There are a few counts of this clonotype. This sequence joins TRBV6-2 or TRBV6-3 and TRBJ2-1, with TRBD2 matching over 11 bases. The CDR3 consists of 17 residues. Germline V gene sequence: CDR1 MNHEY, CDR2 SVGEGT. V was clipped by 0 bases and J by 6 bases; unmatched bases: 7. The CDR3 sequence is CASSYSASGGTPNEQFF. Written as DNA, the CDR3 is TGTGCCAGCAGTTACTCTGCTAGCGGGGGGACCCCCAATGAGCAGTTCTTC.

V usage is TRBV6-1 and J usage is TRBJ2-7, with TRBD1 matching 7 bases. CDR1 and CDR2 (germline): MNHNS, SASEGT. V dropped 3 bases and J dropped 0; count of bases not matched to a gene: 2. The CDR3 spans 14 residues. The CDR3 is CASSDAGGSYEQYF. CDR3 nucleotides: TGTGCCAGCAGTGATGCAGGGGGCTCCTACGAGCAGTACTTC.

This clonotype was picked up one time. DNA for the CDR3: TGCAGTGCTCAAAATACTTACGAAGGGACCCAGTACTTC. Amino acids: CSAQNTYEGTQYF. The rearrangement uses TRBV20-1 and TRBJ2-5; D gene uncertain. V lost 5 bases and J 7 bases, leaving 17 bases between the germline ends. This CDR3 is built from 13 residues. Per the germline V gene, CDR1 is DFQATT and CDR2 is SNEGSKA (reference sequence).

The CDR3 is CASSTPDRAEGYTF. The CDR3 nucleotides are TGTGCCAGCAGTACCCCAGACAGGGCGGAGGGCTACACCTTC. This sequence joins TRBV6-6 and TRBJ1-2; 7 positions match TRBD1. Germline assignment: CDR1 MNHNY and CDR2 SVGAGI (reference sequence). This CDR3 is built from 14 residues. J lost 8 bases, V lost 5 bases, and 11 bases had no gene match.

The chain uses TRBV18 and TRBJ2-4, with D perhaps TRBD1 (6 bases). The CDR3 is 13 residues long. The ends were cut back, 3 bases at V and 3 bases at J, with 6 bases in the middle. Per the germline V gene, CDR1 is KGHSH and CDR2 is LQKENI. As DNA, the CDR3 is TGTGCCAGCTCACCCAGGGGCAAAAACATTCAGTACTTC. Translated: CASSPRGKNIQYF.

This clonotype was detected a few times. The chain links TRBV27 to TRBJ2-7; D is possibly TRBD1 (6 bases). This CDR3 spans 15 amino acids. Deletions cut 3 bases from V and 0 bases from J, with 12 bases between. Germline CDR1 is MNHEY and CDR2 is SMNVEV (reference sequence). This CDR3 reads CASSFQGRSSYEQYF. The CDR3 DNA is TGTGCCAGCAGTTTTCAGGGGCGCAGCTCCTACGAGCAGTACTTC.

The rearrangement links TRBV4-2 to TRBJ2-4; the match to TRBD2 covers 10 bases. J was trimmed by 0 bases and V by 0 bases; bases with no gene match: 14. The CDR3 spans 21 residues. Germline V gene sequence: CDR1 LGHNA, CDR2 YNFKEQ. The CDR3 bases are TGTGCCAGCAGCCAAGATCTCTTCGGAACTAGCGGGATTTTAGCCAAAAACATTCAGTACTTC. It specifies CASSQDLFGTSGILAKNIQYF.

V and J are TRBV15 and TRBJ2-4; D might be TRBD2 (5 bases). The tail of the sequence fits TRBJ2-7 better, so the J call may be wrong. The germline gives CDR1 LNHNV, CDR2 YYDKDF (reference sequence). The CDR3 length is 13 residues. The CDR3 DNA reads as TGTGCCACCAGCAGAGATAGGGAGCGCGAGCAGTACTTC. As protein: CATSRDREREQYF.

This clonotype was observed a few times. The V gene is TRBV29-1, the J gene TRBJ2-5; 7 bases fit TRBD1. In germline, CDR1 is SQVTM, CDR2 ANQGSEA. J lost 0 bases, V lost 8 bases, and 9 bases had no gene match. There are 14 residues in the CDR3. The CDR3 DNA follows: TGCAGCTCCTCACGGGACAGAAACCAAGAGACCCAGTACTTC. It codes for CSSSRDRNQETQYF.

CDR3 nucleotides: TGTGCCAGCAGCTTAGCTTTTGGGCCTAGCGGGGGCAATGAGCAGTTCTTC. As protein: CASSLAFGPSGGNEQFF. This sequence joins TRBV7-6 and TRBJ2-1, with TRBD2 matching over 10 bases. The germline CDR1 and CDR2 sequences are SGHVS and FNYEAQ. V lost 0 bases, J lost 6 bases, and 8 bases stayed unmatched. The CDR3 spans 17 residues.

The V gene is TRBV14, the J gene TRBJ2-4; D is uncertain. With 3 bases removed from V and 0 bases from J, the gap between germline ends came to 9 bases. Germline V gene data show CDR1 as SGHDN and CDR2 as FVKESK. There are 15 residues in the CDR3. The CDR3 region is CASSHGTGAKNIQYF. The CDR3 DNA follows: TGTGCCAGCAGCCATGGAACTGGAGCCAAAAACATTCAGTACTTC.

The chain links TRBV20-1 to TRBJ2-7; 7 bases match TRBD1. CDR3 length: 14 amino acids. Germline CDR1 DFQATT, CDR2 SNEGSKA (reference sequence). V shed 3 bases and J 1 base; nucleotides not matched to a gene: 6. CDR3 nucleotides: TGCAGTGCTAGTGAGGGGGCACGGTCCTACGAGCAGTACTTC. Protein: CSASEGARSYEQYF.

This clonotype showed up just once. The chain carries TRBV9 and TRBJ1-1; D is unresolved. Germline CDR1 is SGDLS and CDR2 is YYNGEE. Trimming removed 0 bases from V and 6 bases from J, with 24 bases in between. This CDR3 region has 18 residues. CDR3 DNA: TGTGCCAGCAGCGTAGCTGTAGGCGGGCAGTGGGGTCTGGCTGAAGCTTTCTTT. This translates into CASSVAVGGQWGLAEAFF.

The gene calls are TRBV12-3 or TRBV12-4 and TRBJ1-5; a possible D gene is TRBD1 (6 bases). This CDR3 is 14 amino acids long. Trimming removed 5 bases at V and 3 bases at J, with 11 bases between. The CDR3 nucleotides are TGTGCCAGCAGTGCTACAGGGTACAATCAGCCCCAGCATTTT. Protein: CASSATGYNQPQHF.

DNA for the CDR3: TGCAGTGCCAGGGGAATGGTGCAAGAGACCCAGTACTTC. It translates to CSARGMVQETQYF. This rearrangement joins TRBV20-1 to TRBJ2-5; tentative D call: TRBD1 (6 bases). The germline CDR1 and CDR2 sequences are DFQATT and SNEGSKA (reference sequence). The V end lost 6 bases, the J end lost 2 bases, and 13 bases lay between the germline ends. There are 13 residues in the CDR3.

There are a few counts of this clonotype. The chain uses TRBV7-2 and TRBJ2-5; D call uncertain. The J call is in doubt because the DNA end fits TRBJ2-7 better. The CDR3 extends over 14 amino acids. Germline assignment: CDR1 SGHTA and CDR2 FQGNSA. The CDR3, as DNA: TGTGCCAGCAGCTTAAAAGGTAGCTTCGGCGAGCAGTACTTC. This codes for CASSLKGSFGEQYF.

CDR3 in DNA: TGTGCCAGCAGCCCGACACTTAGCAATCAGCCCCAGCATTTT. Translated: CASSPTLSNQPQHF. The gene calls are TRBV7-9 and TRBJ1-5, with D unclear. Germline V gene sequence: CDR1 SEHNR, CDR2 FQNEAQ (reference sequence). The CDR3 covers 14 residues. Trimming shortened V by 5 bases and J by 0 bases, and 8 bases separated the two germline ends.

The chain joins TRBV7-9 to TRBJ2-5; TRBD1 aligns across 9 bases. Germline-derived CDR1 and CDR2 are SEHNR and FQNEAQ (reference sequence). Losses at the gene ends were 4 bases for V and 4 bases for J; bases not matched to a gene: 4. The CDR3 has 14 residues. In DNA, the CDR3 is TGTGCCAGCAGCTCTCCGGGACAGGGAGAGACCCAGTACTTC. Its translation: CASSSPGQGETQYF.

This clonotype was counted a few times. V gene TRBV29-1 combines with J gene TRBJ2-7; perhaps TRBD2 as D (6 bases). The CDR3 is 17 residues long. V lost 6 bases, J lost 0 bases, and 24 bases lay in between. Germline V lookup: CDR1 SQVTM, CDR2 ANQGSEA. This chain's CDR3 is CSVLTRVLAGLSYEQYF. The CDR3 DNA is TGCAGCGTATTAACCAGGGTGCTGGCGGGGCTCTCCTACGAGCAGTACTTC.